The rows below give T cell receptor beta chains drawn from one sample of a study of CD8 T cells in ankylosing spondylitis. TCRdb reanalysed the 5' RACE reads using MiXCR and keeps one entry per CDR3 protein. The sample yields 45,000 to 65,000 distinct CDR3 sequences, 7.4% seen once. The material sequenced was blood, either unsorted or a sorted T cell fraction (not recorded which). Source of these receptors: a female donor with ankylosing spondylitis or in good health (not recorded which). The conserved cysteine and the conserved F or W are not part of the CDR3 here. Size tells how often a clone was seen (once, few, many) or the class of an expanded clone, and some rows leave it out.

>TRBJ2-3|TRBV7-6|many
ASSSPPGQRTDTQY
>TRBJ1-4|TRBV20-1|many
SAEGAFHATNEKLF
>TRBJ2-3|TRBV12-3/TRBV12-4|NA
TSSLGLAGGHGTDTQY
>TRBJ1-2|TRBV20-1|many
SARGGIGIGPANYGYT
>TRBJ1-1|TRBV11-2|NA
ASSLDWGMNTEAF
>TRBJ1-2|TRBV28|many
ASSLDGGDYGYT
>TRBJ2-3|TRBV10-3|many
AISESGLTDTQY
>TRBJ2-3|TRBV20-1|many
SARDGPLEY
>TRBJ1-2|TRBV7-9|few
ASSIDRGDGYT
>TRBJ2-1|TRBV9|many
ASSDPGTSGGSYSYNEQF
>TRBJ2-1|TRBV5-6|many
ASSLGDRASYNEQF
>TRBJ1-5|TRBV6-5|many
ASSYSFQVNQPQH
>TRBJ2-2|TRBV10-3|many
AISEGQGGTGELF
>TRBJ2-3|TRBV20-1|many
SAPQGPGPTDTQY
>TRBJ1-2|TRBV7-2|NA
ASSLWHGGDYDYT
>TRBJ2-3|TRBV4-3|many
ASSQDRAVRGGQQADTQY
>TRBJ2-3|TRBV4-3|many
ASSQDIIQGITDTQY
>TRBJ1-2|TRBV19|many
ASSNTGSGGYT
>TRBJ2-1|TRBV20-1|many
SARRRQARGNEQF
>TRBJ2-2|TRBV5-6|many
ASSEDRDSTGELF
>TRBJ2-5|TRBV5-5|many
ASSLDGKLQETQY
>TRBJ2-7|TRBV20-1|many
SASLASGYEQY
>TRBJ2-3|TRBV5-1|many
ASYTGRTSTDTQY
>TRBJ2-7|TRBV11-2|many
ASSPGLQGVLHEQY
>TRBJ1-6|TRBV10-3|many
ATQTGANSPLH
>TRBJ1-1|TRBV12-3/TRBV12-4|many
ASSFDGISGWWTEAF
>TRBJ1-1|TRBV5-1|many
ASSSGTGEIPLKVNTEAF
>TRBJ1-1|TRBV5-6|few
ASSLALGRVLTTEAF
>TRBJ2-5|TRBV7-6|many
ASSLEPGQETQY
>TRBJ2-7|TRBV30|many
AWSVIGPSYEQY
>TRBJ1-1|TRBV6-6|many
ASTEQGQEAF
>TRBJ2-3|TRBV7-9|few
ASSPSADTQY
>TRBJ1-6|TRBV7-2|NA
ASSSTGGSGSPLH
>TRBJ2-1|TRBV20-1|many
SARDPAAGGRNEQF
>TRBJ1-1|TRBV10-3|many
AISESGVARAEAF
>TRBJ2-2|TRBV5-1|NA
ASSRTTGTGELF
>TRBJ1-2|TRBV18|many
ASSPGRQNYGYT
>TRBJ2-7|TRBV7-6|many
ASSLDSSYEQY
>TRBJ1-6|TRBV7-2|NA
ASSLLGGQGNSPLH
>TRBJ2-2|TRBV10-3|many
AITLNTGELF
>TRBJ2-4|TRBV18|many
ASSLPDGNIQY
>TRBJ2-7|TRBV5-1|many
ASSLAGRQVEQY
>TRBJ2-7|TRBV7-2|few
ASSLEVRGGNYEQY